The next 27 T cell receptor beta chains were all read from a single sample in a study of blood T cell repertoires in COVID-19. This table comes from immunoSEQ multiplex PCR, and its TCRdb copy is limited to in-frame clones, with some not included. The table records hundreds of thousands of clones, approximately 90% of them present only once. Source material: PBMCs or T cells enriched from blood (not recorded which). These receptors were taken from a man between 18 and 35 years old who had recovered from COVID-19.

The chain uses TRBV27 and TRBJ2-7; D may be TRBD2 (6 bases). V lost 0 bases and J lost 1, with 10 bases in between. Germline CDR1 MNHEY, CDR2 SMNVEV (reference sequence). The CDR3 loop spans 15 amino acids. The CDR3 loop reads CASSLSAEGSYEQYF. The CDR3 coding sequence is TGTGCCAGCAGTTTATCCGCGGAGGGTTCCTACGAGCAGTACTTC.

This clone was counted a few times. V gene TRBV7-2 combines with J gene TRBJ2-7; 10 positions match TRBD2. The germline gives CDR1 SGHTA, CDR2 FQGNSA. Trimming cost V 8 bases and J 2 bases; bases outside gene matches: 6. The CDR3 runs 14 residues. The CDR3 DNA follows: TGTGCCAGCGGAGTAGCGGGGGGCCCCTACGAGCAGTACTTC. Protein: CASGVAGGPYEQYF. Looking up the rest from reference TRBV7-2 and TRBJ2-7 gives the full variable domain: GAGVSQSPSNKVTEKGKDVELRCDPISGHTALYWYRQSLGQGLEFLIYFQGNSAPDKSGLPSDRFSAERTGGSVSTLTIQRTQQEDSAVYLCASGVAGGPYEQYFGPGTRLTVT.

This chain joins TRBV25-1 and TRBJ2-3; D uncertain. The CDR3 length is 15 residues. Trimming removed 7 bases at V and 2 bases at J, with 16 bases between. CDR1 MGHDK and CDR2 SYGVNS come from the germline V gene. The CDR3 here is CASTSSPIHTDTQYF. Written as DNA, the CDR3 is TGTGCCAGCACCAGTAGCCCTATTCACACAGATACGCAGTATTTT.

The chain's CDR3 is CASTTLGQGVFVFHEQFF. CDR3 DNA sequence: TGTGCCAGCACGACTTTGGGACAGGGAGTTTTCGTTTTCCATGAGCAGTTCTTC. The rearrangement links TRBV27 to TRBJ2-1; TRBD1 aligns across 9 bases. J gave up 8 bases and V 7 bases, and 21 bases lay outside the gene matches. The CDR3 contains 18 residues. Germline V gene data show CDR1 as MNHEY and CDR2 as SMNVEV (reference sequence).

The CDR3 is CASSLQISNTDTQYF. CDR3 in DNA: TGTGCCAGCAGCTTACAGATATCCAACACAGATACGCAGTATTTT. This chain joins TRBV11-2 and TRBJ2-3; D unresolved. The CDR3 runs to 15 residues. Trimming shortened V by 2 bases and J by 2 bases, and 11 bases separated the two germline ends. Germline values: CDR1 SGHAT, CDR2 FQNNGV.

The genes are TRBV10-3 and TRBJ1-5, with TRBD1 identical over 8 bases. The CDR3 has 17 amino acids. Germline-derived CDR1 and CDR2 are ENHRY and SYGVKD. J was trimmed by 0 bases and V by 1 base; bases with no gene match: 5. CDR3 amino acids: CAISEYAGGYSNQPQHF. The CDR3 DNA reads as TGTGCCATCAGTGAGTATGCAGGGGGCTATAGCAATCAGCCCCAGCATTTT.

This clone was recorded once. The chain joins TRBV5-1 to TRBJ2-3, with no clear D. The V and J ends lost 0 bases and 0 bases respectively, with 8 bases between them. CDR1 SGHRS and CDR2 YFSETQ come from the germline V gene. The CDR3 spans 15 residues. The CDR3 region is CASSLVSTSTDTQYF. In DNA form, the CDR3 reads TGCGCCAGCAGCTTGGTTTCTACTAGCACAGATACGCAGTATTTT.

This clone appeared once. The rearrangement links TRBV14 to TRBJ2-2; tentative D call: TRBD1 (5 bases). Trimming removed 1 base at V and 4 bases at J, with 10 bases between. The CDR3 is 15 amino acids. CDR1 and CDR2 (germline): SGHDN, FVKESK. In DNA form, the CDR3 reads TGTGCCAGCAGCCAAGTGGGGCGCTTCACCGGGGAGCTGTTTTTT. It is translated as CASSQVGRFTGELFF.

Regarding this clone: A much bigger clone sits one base away, suggesting this may be a read error. The chain is built from TRBV7-6 and TRBJ2-2, with 11 bases identical to TRBD2. There are 15 residues in the CDR3. Per the germline V gene, CDR1 is SGHVS and CDR2 is FNYEAQ. V gave up 2 bases and J gave up 6 bases; unmatched junction bases: 2. DNA of the CDR3: TGTGCCAGCAGCTTAATAGCGGGGGGGCCCGGGGAGCTGTTTTTT. Protein sequence: CASSLIAGGPGELFF.

The CDR3 bases are TGCAGTGCTAGTGGGGGAGGGTACGAGCAGTACTTC. As protein: CSASGGGYEQYF. The chain carries TRBV20-1 and TRBJ2-7; 7 bases agree with TRBD2. This CDR3 contains 12 residues. Germline values: CDR1 DFQATT, CDR2 SNEGSKA (reference sequence). J was trimmed by 4 bases and V by 3 bases; bases with no gene match: 3.

This rearrangement joins TRBV4-1 to TRBJ2-5, with 8 bases identical to TRBD1. Germline-derived CDR1 and CDR2 are MGHRA and YSYEKL. The CDR3 covers 15 residues. V shed 6 bases and J 5 bases; nucleotides not matched to a gene: 11. The CDR3 spells CASRHAGQAHETQYF. The DNA for the CDR3 is TGCGCCAGCAGGCATGCGGGACAGGCCCACGAGACCCAGTACTTC.

The chain joins TRBV5-1 to TRBJ2-1, with 9 bases identical to TRBD2. The CDR3 is 14 residues long. J was trimmed by 8 bases and V by 6 bases; bases with no gene match: 9. Germline lookup yields CDR1 SGHRS and CDR2 YFSETQ. The CDR3 coding sequence is TGCGCCAGCAAACTTAGCGGGAGTATATATGAGCAGTTCTTC. It translates to CASKLSGSIYEQFF. Variable domain in full (rest from reference TRBV5-1 and TRBJ2-1): KAGVTQTPRYLIKTRGQQVTLSCSPISGHRSVSWYQQTPGQGLQFLFEYFSETQRNKGNFPGRFSGRQFSNSRSEMNVSTLELGDSALYLCASKLSGSIYEQFFGPGTRLTVL.

The chain joins TRBV2 to TRBJ2-2, with TRBD2 matching over 14 bases. The CDR3 runs 17 residues. With 7 bases clipped from V and 4 bases from J, the junction kept 8 bases outside the gene matches. Looked up from germline, CDR1 is SNHLY and CDR2 is FYNNEI. The CDR3 DNA sequence: TGTGCCAGCACCGGGACTAGCGGGAGTCTGGGCACCGGGGAGCTGTTTTTT. Translated, it gives CASTGTSGSLGTGELFF.

The chain links TRBV2 to TRBJ2-7, with D perhaps TRBD1 (6 bases). This CDR3 region has 13 residues. Trimming cost V 6 bases and J 4 bases, with 13 bases left between them. Germline-derived CDR1 and CDR2 are SNHLY and FYNNEI. The DNA of the CDR3 is TGTGCCAGCAGCAGCACAGGGATGTACGAGCAGTACTTC. Amino acid sequence: CASSSTGMYEQYF.

V and J are TRBV9 and TRBJ2-4; the match to TRBD2 covers 8 bases. V shed 4 bases, J shed 0 bases, and the junction held 3 bases outside the gene matches. The CDR3 runs 15 residues. CDR1 SGDLS and CDR2 YYNGEE come from the germline V gene. CDR3 sequence (DNA): TGTGCCAGCAGCATAGCGGGACTAGCCAAAAACATTCAGTACTTC. Amino acids: CASSIAGLAKNIQYF.

The table lists this clone with a count of one. This rearrangement joins TRBV9 to TRBJ2-2, with 7 positions matching TRBD1. CDR1 and CDR2 (germline): SGDLS, YYNGEE. The V segment lost 3 bases and the J segment 6 bases; nucleotides outside the gene matches: 5. This CDR3 spans 14 amino acids. This chain's CDR3 is CASSGIGQAGELFF. In DNA, the CDR3 is TGTGCCAGCAGCGGAATTGGACAGGCCGGGGAGCTGTTTTTT.

This chain links TRBV29-1 with TRBJ1-2; 7 bases map to TRBD1. This CDR3 is built from 14 residues. The V segment lost 0 bases and the J segment 4 bases; nucleotides outside the gene matches: 5. Germline V gives CDR1 SQVTM, CDR2 ANQGSEA. The CDR3 coding sequence is TGCAGCGTTGAAGACCCGGACAGGCCCTATGGCTACACCTTC. It codes for CSVEDPDRPYGYTF.

The genes are TRBV11-3 and TRBJ1-3; the D gene is possibly TRBD1 (6 bases). V lost 5 bases and J 8 bases, leaving 10 bases between the germline ends. The CDR3 consists of 12 residues. Germline V CDR1 and CDR2: SGHNT, YENEEA. CDR3 sequence reads: CASSAGVDTIYF. Written as DNA, the CDR3 is TGTGCCAGCAGCGCAGGGGTGGACACCATATATTTT.

The V and J genes are TRBV5-1 and TRBJ2-7, with D perhaps matching TRBD2 (6 bases). From germline, CDR1 is SGHRS and CDR2 YFSETQ. V was pared by 0 bases and J by 3 bases, with 16 bases between. There are 16 residues in the CDR3. CDR3 bases: TGCGCCAGCAGCTTGGGTCACGGGGGAGGTGTCTACGAGCAGTACTTC. It yields the protein CASSLGHGGGVYEQYF.

The J gene is TRBJ1-2, the V gene TRBV7-9; D remains unclear. Trimming left V 2 bases short and J 7 bases short, with 14 bases between. Germline CDR1 SEHNR, CDR2 FQNEAQ (reference sequence). The CDR3 is 14 amino acids. For the CDR3, the DNA is TGTGCCAGCAGCTTATTGACGCAGGTTCTTGGCTACACCTTC. Its protein is CASSLLTQVLGYTF.

V is TRBV4-1 and J is TRBJ2-1; TRBD2 aligns across 7 bases. CDR1 is MGHRA and CDR2 is YSYEKL in the germline V gene. V was pared by 1 base and J by 2 bases, with 5 bases of the junction left unmatched. The CDR3 contains 16 residues. CDR3: CASSQGGGRTYNEQFF. DNA of the CDR3: TGCGCCAGCAGCCAAGGGGGAGGGAGAACCTACAATGAGCAGTTCTTC.

This chain links TRBV27 with TRBJ2-5; 8 positions agree with TRBD1. Per the germline V gene, CDR1 is MNHEY and CDR2 is SMNVEV (reference sequence). V trimming: 5 bases; J trimming: 4 bases; junction bases outside the gene matches: 9. The CDR3 loop spans 15 amino acids. The CDR3 DNA reads as TGTGCCAGCAGTCCGGGACAGGTCAGGAGAGAGACCCAGTACTTC. Translating gives CASSPGQVRRETQYF.

The chain carries TRBV12-3 or TRBV12-4 and TRBJ2-7; TRBD1 is a possible D gene (6 bases). The CDR3 is 12 amino acids. The V and J ends lost 5 bases and 9 bases respectively, with 14 bases between them. The CDR3 DNA is TGTGCCAGCAGTCCCATAGGGGGTCGGCAGTACTTC. Protein: CASSPIGGRQYF.

The J gene is TRBJ2-1, the V gene TRBV2; unclear D gene. The germline gives CDR1 SNHLY, CDR2 FYNNEI. The length of the CDR3 is 14 residues. The V end lost 7 bases, the J end lost 3 bases, and 13 bases lay between the germline ends. The CDR3 DNA reads as TGTGCCAGCACTCTCGAGACGGGCTACAATGAGCAGTTCTTC. Translated, it gives CASTLETGYNEQFF.

The chain joins TRBV19 to TRBJ1-4, with 9 bases matching TRBD1. The CDR3 loop spans 15 amino acids. Trimming took 5 bases from V and 5 from J; bases not matched to a gene: 6. Germline V gene sequence: CDR1 LNHDA, CDR2 SQIVND (reference sequence). The CDR3 region is CASSYAGTGNEKLFF. The CDR3 DNA is TGTGCCAGTAGTTATGCCGGGACAGGGAATGAAAAACTGTTTTTT.

This clone has a single count. V and J are TRBV9 and TRBJ2-1, with 7 bases fitting TRBD2. The CDR3 length is 17 residues. V was pared by 2 bases and J by 0 bases, with 8 bases of the junction left unmatched. Germline CDR1 reads SGDLS; CDR2 reads YYNGEE. In nucleotides, the CDR3 is TGTGCCAGCAGCGTCCTTGCAGCGGGAAACTCCTACAATGAGCAGTTCTTC. It is translated as CASSVLAAGNSYNEQFF.

The V call is TRBV4-2, the J call TRBJ1-2, with D tentatively TRBD1 (5 bases). The V gene's germline CDR1 is LGHNA and CDR2 YNFKEQ. The CDR3 contains 16 residues. V gave up 1 base and J gave up 7 bases, with 19 bases separating them. CDR3 protein: CASSQAGGGLGSGYTF. CDR3 sequence (DNA): TGTGCCAGCAGCCAAGCCGGGGGGGGATTAGGCTCTGGCTACACCTTC.